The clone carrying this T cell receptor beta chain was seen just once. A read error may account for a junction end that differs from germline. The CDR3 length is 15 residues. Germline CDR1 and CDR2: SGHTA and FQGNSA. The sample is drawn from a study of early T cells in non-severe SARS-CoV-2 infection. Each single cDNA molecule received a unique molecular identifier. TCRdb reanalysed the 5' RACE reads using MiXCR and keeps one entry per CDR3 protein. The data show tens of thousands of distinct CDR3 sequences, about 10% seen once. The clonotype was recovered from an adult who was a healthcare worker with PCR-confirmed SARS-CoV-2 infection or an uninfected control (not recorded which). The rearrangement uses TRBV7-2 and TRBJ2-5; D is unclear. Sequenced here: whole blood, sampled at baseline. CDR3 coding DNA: TGTGCCAGCAGCCCCCAGCCGAGGTTTCAAGAGACCCAGAACTTC. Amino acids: CASSPQPRFQETQNF.